This TCR beta chain derives from a study of control samples from healthy donors and cancer patients. Germline V gene lookup returns CDR1 MGHRA and CDR2 YSYEKL. The ends were cut back, 6 bases at V and 4 bases at J, with 18 bases in the middle. The CDR3 contains 16 residues. TCRdb's copy holds only in-frame clones and misses some; the assay was immunoSEQ multiplex PCR. This table holds 50,000 or so clones, nearly 95% found once. This receptor was identified in a woman aged 45-65 years with head and neck cancer. The chain uses TRBV4-1 and TRBJ2-2; tentative D call: TRBD2 (7 bases). Sequencing was carried out using PBMCs. CDR3 nucleotide sequence: TGCGCCAGCAGTCCGAGGGGGGGCGCGGGCACCGGGGAGCTGTTTTTT. This codes for CASSPRGGAGTGELFF.